These T cell receptor beta chains were read from a single sample in a study of cytomegalovirus exposure and HLA in healthy donors. The table came from immunoSEQ multiplex PCR; TCRdb's copy has only in-frame clones and leaves some out. The data show tens of thousands of clones, with 74% seen just once and approximately 6.3% held by the top ten. Input material: PBMCs. These receptors all come from a man under 40 in good health and CMV-seronegative. Both conserved end residues are part of each CDR3. Rows give clone size only sometimes, using once, few, many, or a class for an expanded clone.

size: NA
V: TRBV27
J: TRBJ2-1
CDR3: CASSLNPSGTYNEQFF

size: NA
V: TRBV5-6
J: TRBJ2-2
CDR3: CASSLRAGGYTGELFF

size: NA
V: TRBV2
J: TRBJ2-7
CDR3: CASSAVGSQNGQYF

size: NA
V: TRBV4-1
J: TRBJ1-5
CDR3: CASSQLSKGSNQPQHF

size: NA
V: TRBV9
J: TRBJ2-3
CDR3: CASSVGLAADTQYF

size: NA
V: TRBV4-1
J: TRBJ2-5
CDR3: CASSQDRGDSRGTQYF

size: NA
V: TRBV19
J: TRBJ1-2
CDR3: CASNAENNYGYTF

size: NA
V: TRBV10-3
J: TRBJ2-1
CDR3: CAISASQASGDHNEQFF

size: NA
V: TRBV18
J: TRBJ1-1
CDR3: CASSPQQLGRAEAFF

size: NA
V: TRBV7-7
J: TRBJ2-1
CDR3: CASSQGESSYNEQFF

size: NA
V: TRBV14
J: TRBJ2-5
CDR3: CASSQVQETQYF

size: NA
V: TRBV5-1
J: TRBJ2-1
CDR3: CASSLVSASGYNEQFF

size: NA
V: TRBV5-4
J: TRBJ1-1
CDR3: CASSLGRGGLSNTEAFF

size: few
V: TRBV2
J: TRBJ2-3
CDR3: CASSSLAGFGATDTQYF

size: few
V: TRBV21-1
J: TRBJ2-1
CDR3: CASSKGTSDKHNEQFF

size: NA
V: TRBV6-1
J: TRBJ2-1
CDR3: CASSAGHTSGGGGEQFF

size: large
V: TRBV7-6
J: TRBJ2-5
CDR3: CASSGGETQYF

size: NA
V: TRBV19
J: TRBJ2-3
CDR3: CASSIGRATDTQYF

size: NA
V: TRBV19
J: TRBJ1-2
CDR3: CASSPWTETKSNYGYTF

size: few
V: TRBV28
J: TRBJ1-1
CDR3: CASSRSTNTEAFF

size: few
V: TRBV28
J: TRBJ2-7
CDR3: CASSTDSTYEQYF

size: few
V: TRBV28
J: TRBJ1-3
CDR3: CASSLGSAGGNTIYF

size: NA
V: TRBV10-1
J: TRBJ2-1
CDR3: CASSEASSGSYNEQFF

size: NA
V: TRBV19
J: TRBJ1-1
CDR3: CASSGGRLGNTEAFF

size: few
V: TRBV29-1
J: TRBJ1-1
CDR3: CSVDEGGTEAFF

size: NA
V: TRBV9
J: TRBJ2-7
CDR3: CASSVGPSGSTYEQYF

size: NA
V: TRBV5-1
J: TRBJ2-5
CDR3: CASSLAGGGETQYF

size: NA
V: TRBV28
J: TRBJ2-1
CDR3: CASSMTGANEQFF

size: few
V: TRBV10-3
J: TRBJ1-5
CDR3: CATQGTSNQPQHF

size: NA
V: TRBV28
J: TRBJ2-7
CDR3: CASSFVEGAELKDEQYF

size: NA
V: TRBV5-1
J: TRBJ1-5
CDR3: CASSPGGNSEIGQPQHF

size: NA
V: TRBV18
J: TRBJ2-7
CDR3: CASSPMGQAGYEQYF

size: once
V: TRBV28
J: TRBJ2-2
CDR3: CASSFAGAGTGELFF

size: NA
V: TRBV5-8
J: TRBJ2-7
CDR3: CASSLSGTGPRYF

size: NA
V: TRBV7-9
J: TRBJ2-2
CDR3: CASSLEEGLGDGELFF

size: NA
V: TRBV29-1
J: TRBJ1-2
CDR3: CSVESAAPGVGYTF

size: NA
V: TRBV19
J: TRBJ2-7
CDR3: CASSLRDSYYEQYF

size: NA
V: TRBV28
J: TRBJ2-5
CDR3: CASSLGGEETQYF

size: NA
V: TRBV19
J: TRBJ2-7
CDR3: CASSIRLSYYEQYF

size: NA
V: TRBV23-1
J: TRBJ2-1
CDR3: CASSQFVTNYNEQFF

size: NA
V: TRBV7-9
J: TRBJ2-5
CDR3: CASSPPGVGTQETQYF

size: NA
V: TRBV4-1
J: TRBJ2-1
CDR3: CASSTGLAGRLEQFF

size: NA
V: TRBV10-3
J: TRBJ2-1
CDR3: CAINWGGDEQFF

size: NA
V: TRBV2
J: TRBJ2-5
CDR3: CASSYASAGETQYF

size: few
V: TRBV6-1
J: TRBJ1-1
CDR3: CASSEGQKNTEAFF

size: NA
V: TRBV6-5
J: TRBJ2-1
CDR3: CASSPDRGDKNEQFF

size: few
V: TRBV18
J: TRBJ1-1
CDR3: CASSKDRLDTEAFF

size: NA
V: TRBV6-5
J: TRBJ2-1
CDR3: CASSSGGGHEFF

size: NA
V: TRBV30
J: TRBJ2-7
CDR3: CAWSGGASGKHYEQYF

size: once
V: TRBV29-1
J: TRBJ1-5
CDR3: CSVGVEPNQPQHF

size: NA
V: TRBV5-1
J: TRBJ1-4
CDR3: CASSFSTGGPEGLGGEKLFF

size: NA
V: TRBV7-9
J: TRBJ2-3
CDR3: CASSVSGSTHGTDTQYF

size: NA
V: TRBV10-2
J: TRBJ2-7
CDR3: CASSTYRVGYEQYF

size: NA
V: TRBV2
J: TRBJ2-3
CDR3: CASSVRGLTDTQYF

size: NA
V: TRBV18
J: TRBJ2-1
CDR3: CASSPLAGGDNEQFF

size: NA
V: TRBV5-6
J: TRBJ1-1
CDR3: CASQTVGGTGRWTEAFF

size: NA
V: TRBV14
J: TRBJ2-3
CDR3: CASGRATGPPGDTQYF